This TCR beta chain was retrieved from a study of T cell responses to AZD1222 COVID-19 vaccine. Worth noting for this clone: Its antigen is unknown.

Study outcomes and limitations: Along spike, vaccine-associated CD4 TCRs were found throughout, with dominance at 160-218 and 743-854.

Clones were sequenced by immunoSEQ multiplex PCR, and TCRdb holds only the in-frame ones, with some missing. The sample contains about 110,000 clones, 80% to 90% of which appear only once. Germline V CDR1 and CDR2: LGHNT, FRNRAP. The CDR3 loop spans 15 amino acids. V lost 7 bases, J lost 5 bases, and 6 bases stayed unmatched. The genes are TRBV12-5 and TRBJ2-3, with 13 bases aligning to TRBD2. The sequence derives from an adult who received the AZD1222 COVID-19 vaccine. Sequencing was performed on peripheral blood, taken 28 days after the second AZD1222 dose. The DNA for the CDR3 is TGTGCTAGTGTTGGACTAGCGGGGGCCGGAGATACGCAGTATTTT. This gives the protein CASVGLAGAGDTQYF.